This T cell receptor beta chain stems from a study of blood T cell repertoires in COVID-19. As for the study in general: The analysed material was cDNA or gDNA that came from T cells, B-cell-depleted T cells, or PBMCs.

Generated by immunoSEQ multiplex PCR, the TCRdb table keeps only in-frame clones and is missing some. The repertoire has 200,000 or so clones, 80% to 90% of them found once; the top ten carry 3% to 4%. Germline values: CDR1 SGHVS, CDR2 FQNEAQ. The CDR3 extends over 14 amino acids. The V end lost 3 bases, the J end lost 0 bases, and 7 bases lay between the germline ends. Assignments of participants to cohorts depended upon their own reported clinical history. The sample was PBMCs or T cells enriched from blood (not recorded which). This clonotype was sampled from a woman aged 40 to 49 with acute COVID-19. The chain links TRBV7-8 to TRBJ2-3; D remains unclear. In DNA form, the CDR3 reads TGTGCCAGCAGCTTCGGCGGCAGCACAGATACGCAGTATTTT. Amino acid sequence: CASSFGGSTDTQYF.